This TCR beta chain was found in a study of shared clonotypes between healthy human individuals. Overall study results and limits: Relative to clonotypes present in all four donors, those not shared had lower generation probabilities. Of the naive CD4 clonotypes, roughly 5.5% were shared across a handful of donors. Naive subsets tended to show greater estimated richness than memory subsets.

Details on this clone: Its antigen is not known.

Germline V gene lookup returns CDR1 SSHAT and CDR2 FNYEAQ (reference sequence). V was cut by 5 bases and J by 9 bases, with 11 bases left in between. This CDR3 comprises 12 residues. This was a deep-level run. Only in-frame clones appear in the TCRdb table, and some are missing; sequencing was by immunoSEQ multiplex PCR. The sample carries about 1.5 million clones, 98% recorded once. The sequence derives from a man aged 25-40 years in good health. This chain links TRBV7-7 with TRBJ2-1; no clear D gene. The material sequenced was naive CD4+ T cells sorted from blood. Subset here: CD45RA+ positively selected. In DNA, the CDR3 is TGTGCCAGCAGCGGTACGGGCAGTGAGCAGTTCTTC. It is translated as CASSGTGSEQFF.